These 31 T cell receptor beta chains originate from one sample sequenced in a study of multiple sclerosis patients with progressive multifocal leukoencephalopathy. Time point meaning: around six months of natalizumab therapy. Repertoires were generated with immunoSEQ multiplex PCR, while TCRdb's copy carries only in-frame clones and drops some. The sample consists of under 30,000 clones, around nine tenths of them appearing once. The sequenced sample was PBMCs, obtained from a patient treated with natalizumab. Receptors originate from a human donor with multiple sclerosis.

The chain uses TRBV7-2 and TRBJ2-2, with 10 bases matching TRBD2. From germline, CDR1 is SGHTA and CDR2 FQGNSA. The CDR3 loop spans 17 amino acids. Trimming took 1 base from V and 7 from J; bases not matched to a gene: 9. For the CDR3, the DNA is TGTGCCAGCAGCTTAGAGGGGCTAGCGGGAGTGGGCGGGGAGCTGTTTTTT. Its protein product is CASSLEGLAGVGGELFF.

In this sample, this clone turned up a few times. The V gene is TRBV6-6, the J gene TRBJ1-1, with no clear D. Germline values: CDR1 MNHNY, CDR2 SVGAGI (reference sequence). This CDR3 comprises 14 residues. V was shortened by 7 bases and J by 1 base, with 13 bases between the two germline ends. CDR3 nucleotide sequence: TGTGCCAGCACCCGGGGAGAGGGGAACACTGAAGCTTTCTTT. Its protein product is CASTRGEGNTEAFF.

This chain links TRBV4-3 with TRBJ2-6, with D unclear. In germline, CDR1 is LGHNA, CDR2 YSLEER. V was cut by 5 bases and J by 0 bases, with 8 bases left in between. The CDR3 runs 15 residues. The CDR3 loop reads CASSFGFSGANVLTF. In nucleotides, the CDR3 is TGCGCCAGCAGCTTTGGATTCTCTGGGGCCAACGTCCTGACTTTC.

The chain carries TRBV4-3 and TRBJ2-7, with 7 bases identical to TRBD2. The CDR3 has 18 amino acids. Germline V gene sequence: CDR1 LGHNA, CDR2 YSLEER. With 1 base clipped from V and 2 bases from J, the junction kept 14 bases outside the gene matches. Here the CDR3 DNA reads TGCGCCAGCAGCCAAGGATTCTTTTCTAGCGGCCTAACCTACGAGCAGTACTTC. This encodes CASSQGFFSSGLTYEQYF.

The J gene is TRBJ2-1, the V gene TRBV19; 14 nucleotides agree with TRBD2. Germline assignment: CDR1 LNHDA and CDR2 SQIVND (reference sequence). The CDR3 contains 17 residues. The junction had 10 bases not matched to a gene; V was cut back by 5 bases and J by 7 bases. The CDR3 loop reads CASSLKSGTSGRNEQFF. For the CDR3, the DNA is TGTGCCAGTAGTCTTAAGTCCGGGACTAGCGGGAGAAATGAGCAGTTCTTC.

The V and J genes are TRBV12-2 and TRBJ2-7; the D call of TRBD2 is as the table states it, not checked on the DNA. TRBV12-2 is described as a pseudogene. The CDR3 loop spans 13 amino acids. The CDR3 DNA is TGTGCAAGTCGCTCGGGACTTTGCTACGAGCAGTACTTC. This sequence encodes CASRSGLCYEQYF.

This clone has a handful of counts. The sample carries other DNA sequences with the same CDR3. The V call is TRBV18, the J call TRBJ1-1; D may be TRBD1 (5 bases). The germline V and J ends were trimmed by 6 bases and 2 bases, with 10 bases remaining between them. This CDR3 contains 13 residues. Looked up from germline, CDR1 is KGHSH and CDR2 is LQKENI. CDR3 coding DNA: TGTGCCAGCTCTCCGACAGAAAACACTGAAGCTTTCTTT. It is translated as CASSPTENTEAFF.

V is TRBV7-9 and J is TRBJ1-3; tentatively, D is TRBD1 (5 bases). The V end lost 4 bases, the J end lost 4 bases, and 14 bases lay between the germline ends. Germline V CDR1 and CDR2: SEHNR, FQNEAQ (reference sequence). The length of the CDR3 is 15 residues. The CDR3 reads CASSSGAGSGNTIYF. In DNA, the CDR3 is TGTGCCAGCAGCTCGGGCGCAGGGTCAGGAAACACCATATATTTT.

V gene TRBV4-1 combines with J gene TRBJ1-1; D uncertain. Germline CDR1 MGHRA, CDR2 YSYEKL. The CDR3 is 15 residues long. Trimming left V 6 bases short and J 0 bases short, with 14 bases between. CDR3 sequence: CASSQTQIMNTEAFF. DNA for the CDR3: TGCGCCAGCAGTCAGACTCAGATCATGAACACTGAAGCTTTCTTT.

This clone turned up a few times. The gene calls are TRBV30 and TRBJ2-7, with TRBD2 as a possible D gene (5 bases). Germline V gives CDR1 GTSNPN, CDR2 SVGIG (reference sequence). V dropped 0 bases and J dropped 0 bases, with 9 bases sitting between them. The CDR3 totals 14 residues. The chain's CDR3 is CAWSVPGLSYEQYF. CDR3 coding DNA: TGTGCCTGGAGTGTACCCGGACTCTCCTACGAGCAGTACTTC.

In this sample, this clone turned up a few times. V is TRBV7-2 and J is TRBJ2-1, with D unresolved. CDR3 length: 15 residues. The ends were cut back, 3 bases at V and 5 bases at J, with 14 bases in the middle. CDR1 SGHTA and CDR2 FQGNSA come from the germline V gene. The CDR3 reads CASSFVGRRDNEQFF. The CDR3 DNA is TGTGCCAGCAGCTTTGTGGGTAGAAGGGACAATGAGCAGTTCTTC.

V usage is TRBV7-6 and J usage is TRBJ1-1; D is unclear. The V end was cut by 5 bases, the J end by 3 bases, with 19 bases between. This CDR3 comprises 16 residues. Germline assignment: CDR1 SGHVS and CDR2 FNYEAQ. For the CDR3, the DNA is TGTGCCAGCAGCGGGCCGGGGTCCAGGACCTACACTGAAGCTTTCTTT. This encodes CASSGPGSRTYTEAFF.

This chain connects TRBV6-5 to TRBJ2-5; no firm D call. Trimming left V 5 bases short and J 3 bases short, with 13 bases between. The CDR3 sequence is 14 residues long. The germline gives CDR1 MNHEY, CDR2 SVGAGI. CDR3 sequence (DNA): TGTGCCAGCAGTGGGTCGAGGACCAAAGAGACCCAGTACTTC. It yields the protein CASSGSRTKETQYF.

The chain carries TRBV4-1 and TRBJ2-1, with D possibly TRBD2 on 6 matching bases. The length of the CDR3 is 14 residues. Per the germline V gene, CDR1 is MGHRA and CDR2 is YSYEKL. Trimming removed 1 base from V and 12 bases from J, with 16 bases in between. In nucleotides, the CDR3 is TGCGCCAGCAGCCAAGTTGGAGGGGTCCAGGGGCAGTTCTTC. Translation: CASSQVGGVQGQFF.

The chain links TRBV29-1 to TRBJ1-4; D not resolved. This CDR3 spans 14 amino acids. Germline V gene sequence: CDR1 SQVTM, CDR2 ANQGSEA. Trimming removed 0 bases from V and 6 bases from J, with 11 bases in between. The CDR3 protein is CSVEDGGRHEKLFF. The DNA of the CDR3 is TGCAGCGTTGAAGACGGTGGTCGCCATGAAAAACTGTTTTTT.

The J gene is TRBJ2-1, the V gene TRBV25-1, with 8 bases that match TRBD2. Germline V gene lookup returns CDR1 MGHDK and CDR2 SYGVNS. The CDR3 runs 15 residues. With V trimmed by 5 bases and J by 7 bases, 10 bases remained unmatched. The CDR3 coding sequence is TGTGCCAGCAGTCAAAGGGGGACTAGACCGAATGAGCAGTTCTTC. Its translation: CASSQRGTRPNEQFF.

This clone has only one observation. The chain carries TRBV6-5 and TRBJ1-2; D is unclear. V shed 6 bases and J shed 8 bases, with 22 bases lying between them. This CDR3 is built from 15 residues. Germline CDR1 is MNHEY and CDR2 is SVGAGI. The CDR3 DNA is TGTGCCAGCAGGTGGAGCTTGGGGAGTCTGAACGGCTACACCTTC. Its protein product is CASRWSLGSLNGYTF.

This clone was counted once. This chain uses TRBV5-4 with TRBJ2-2; TRBD2 matches 9 bases. The ends lost 4 bases at V and 4 bases at J; junction bases unmatched: 8. CDR3 length: 16 amino acids. Germline assignment: CDR1 SGHNT and CDR2 YYREEE (reference sequence). The CDR3 sequence: CASSTLAGDRTGELFF. The CDR3 DNA reads as TGTGCCAGCAGCACATTAGCGGGAGATCGCACCGGGGAGCTGTTTTTT.

This chain uses TRBV25-1 with TRBJ2-3; no clear D gene. The CDR3 is made up of 14 amino acids. From germline, CDR1 is MGHDK and CDR2 SYGVNS. V was trimmed by 2 bases and J by 7 bases, leaving 13 bases between them. The CDR3 DNA reads as TGTGCCAGCAGTGAAGAACGACGCGGCAATACGCAGTATTTT. Residues: CASSEERRGNTQYF.

The chain couples TRBV5-4 to TRBJ2-3; 7 positions agree with TRBD2. CDR3 length: 16 amino acids. J was trimmed by 4 bases and V by 0 bases; bases with no gene match: 8. Germline-derived CDR1 and CDR2 are SGHNT and YYREEE (reference sequence). The chain's CDR3 is CASSLAVGGLADTQYF. CDR3 nucleotides: TGTGCCAGCAGCTTGGCGGTGGGAGGGCTAGCAGATACGCAGTATTTT. The whole variable domain, remainder taken from reference TRBV5-4 and TRBJ2-3, is ETGVTQSPTHLIKTRGQQVTLRCSSQSGHNTVSWYQQALGQGPQFIFQYYREEENGRGNFPPRFSGLQFPNYSSELNVNALELDDSALYLCASSLAVGGLADTQYFGPGTRLTVL.

This chain links TRBV5-1 with TRBJ1-4; tentatively, D is TRBD1 (5 bases). CDR3 length: 14 amino acids. Germline-derived CDR1 and CDR2 are SGHRS and YFSETQ. Trimming pared 5 bases from V and 7 bases from J, leaving 15 bases between. The CDR3 here is CASSHSGQAEKLFF. In nucleotides, the CDR3 is TGCGCCAGCAGTCATAGCGGACAAGCTGAAAAACTGTTTTTT.

The gene calls are TRBV11-2 and TRBJ2-7; D is unresolved. The CDR3 is 15 amino acids. CDR1 is SGHAT, CDR2 FQNNGV, per germline. Between the trimmed V and J ends, which lost 4 bases and 6 bases, there was a span of 19 bases. The CDR3 nucleotides are TGTGCCAGCAGCTCAACTTTTGCTCAGATCGGCGAGCAGTACTTC. It encodes CASSSTFAQIGEQYF.

The chain recombines TRBV25-1 with TRBJ2-1; possibly TRBD2 for D (6 bases). The germline CDR1 and CDR2 sequences are MGHDK and SYGVNS. Trimming shortened V by 0 bases and J by 2 bases, and 11 bases separated the two germline ends. There are 16 residues in the CDR3. The CDR3 region is CASSEYKGLAYNEQFF. In DNA form, the CDR3 reads TGTGCCAGCAGTGAATATAAGGGACTGGCCTACAATGAGCAGTTCTTC.

The chain joins TRBV7-2 to TRBJ1-1; the D is unclear. This CDR3 region has 11 residues. CDR1 SGHTA and CDR2 FQGNSA come from the germline V gene. V gave up 2 bases and J gave up 5 bases, with 3 bases separating them. The CDR3 nucleotides are TGTGCCAGCAGCTTAAAAACTGAAGCTTTCTTT. Residues: CASSLKTEAFF.

This sequence joins TRBV7-2 and TRBJ2-1; D is unclear. CDR1 is SGHTA and CDR2 is FQGNSA in the germline V gene. The V end lost 3 bases, the J end lost 4 bases, and 7 bases lay between the germline ends. There are 13 residues in the CDR3. CDR3 nucleotide sequence: TGTGCCAGCAGCTTCTCTACGTACAATGAGCAGTTCTTC. Protein sequence: CASSFSTYNEQFF.

This chain joins TRBV6-1 and TRBJ1-5, with D possibly matching TRBD1 (6 bases). The V gene lost 3 bases and the J gene lost 0 bases, with 9 bases spanning the gap. The CDR3 totals 15 residues. Germline-derived CDR1 and CDR2 are MNHNS and SASEGT. This chain's CDR3 is CASSDGQSSNQPQHF. CDR3 DNA sequence: TGTGCCAGCAGTGACGGACAGTCTAGCAATCAGCCCCAGCATTTT.

The V and J genes are TRBV9 and TRBJ2-1; 9 bases align to TRBD2. The germline V gene has CDR1 SGDLS and CDR2 YYNGEE. After removal of 0 bases from V and 11 bases from J, the junction contained 9 bases not matched to a gene. The CDR3 is 15 residues long. The CDR3 spells CASSVGAGGTSKQFF. CDR3 nucleotides: TGTGCCAGCAGCGTAGGAGCGGGAGGTACCTCGAAGCAGTTCTTC.

This clone occurred a few times. This rearrangement joins TRBV6-1 to TRBJ1-5, with D unresolved. The germline CDR1 and CDR2 sequences are MNHNS and SASEGT. CDR3 size: 13 residues. V lost 6 bases, J lost 2 bases, and 8 bases lay in between. The CDR3 spells CASRPSGNQPQHF. The CDR3 nucleotides are TGTGCCAGCAGGCCTTCTGGCAATCAGCCCCAGCATTTT.

The chain employs TRBV30 and TRBJ2-7; tentatively, D is TRBD2 (6 bases). CDR3 size: 12 residues. V shed 3 bases and J shed 3 bases, with 9 bases lying between them. The germline gives CDR1 GTSNPN, CDR2 SVGIG (reference sequence). The CDR3 loop is CAWRGGFYEQYF. CDR3 DNA: TGTGCCTGGAGGGGGGGTTTCTACGAGCAGTACTTC.

This clone was recorded only once. V usage is TRBV6-5 and J usage is TRBJ1-2; the match to TRBD1 covers 7 bases. Germline assignment: CDR1 MNHEY and CDR2 SVGAGI. The ends lost 8 bases at V and 1 base at J; junction bases unmatched: 4. The CDR3 covers 13 residues. CDR3 bases: TGTGCCAGCGGGGACAGTTTTAACTATGGCTACACCTTC. It translates to CASGDSFNYGYTF.

The rearrangement joins TRBV9 to TRBJ2-3, with D maybe TRBD2 (6 bases). V was shortened by 4 bases and J by 5 bases, with 20 bases between the two germline ends. Germline V gives CDR1 SGDLS, CDR2 YYNGEE. The CDR3 loop spans 16 amino acids. CDR3 in amino acids: CASSPRTGASGDTQYF. The DNA for the CDR3 is TGTGCCAGCAGCCCTCGGACGGGAGCCTCAGGAGATACGCAGTATTTT.